One sample yielded the 27 T cell receptor beta chains listed below, sequenced in a study of blood T cell repertoires in COVID-19. Repertoires were generated with immunoSEQ multiplex PCR, while TCRdb's copy carries only in-frame clones and drops some. Of a few hundred thousand clones listed, more than 85% are singletons. Sequencing was performed on peripheral blood. The source is a woman between 45 and 60 years old with COVID-19, enrolled during active disease.

This clone was counted once. The rearrangement joins TRBV24-1 to TRBJ2-2, with D perhaps matching TRBD2 (7 bases). V was clipped by 2 bases and J by 6 bases, with 12 bases between them. The CDR3 has 15 residues. Germline CDR1 KGHDR, CDR2 SFDVKD. The CDR3 region is CATSDSGGLAGELFF. The DNA for the CDR3 is TGTGCCACCAGTGATTCCGGGGGGCTAGCCGGGGAGCTGTTTTTT.

The chain carries TRBV4-3 and TRBJ2-3, with 10 bases identical to TRBD1. The CDR3 is 16 amino acids. Germline V gene sequence: CDR1 LGHNA, CDR2 YSLEER. V lost 0 bases to trimming and J lost 6 bases; unmatched junction nucleotides: 6. The CDR3 protein is CASSQDGGQGMDTQYF. CDR3 sequence (DNA): TGCGCCAGCAGCCAAGATGGGGGACAGGGGATGGATACGCAGTATTTT.

This clone was seen once. The chain joins TRBV4-1 to TRBJ1-4; D unresolved. The germline V and J ends were trimmed by 0 bases and 6 bases, with 14 bases remaining between them. The V gene's germline CDR1 is MGHRA and CDR2 YSYEKL. CDR3 length: 16 amino acids. Here the CDR3 reads CASSQESAAGYEKLFF. The CDR3 region has the DNA TGCGCCAGCAGCCAAGAAAGTGCGGCCGGGTATGAAAAACTGTTTTTT.

The V gene is TRBV5-1, the J gene TRBJ2-5; a weak D match, TRBD1 (6 bases). This CDR3 has 14 residues. V lost 2 bases, J lost 2 bases, and 10 bases lay in between. Germline V lookup: CDR1 SGHRS, CDR2 YFSETQ. CDR3 region: CASSFGTTQETQYF. CDR3 nucleotide sequence: TGCGCCAGCAGCTTCGGGACAACTCAAGAGACCCAGTACTTC.

The chain employs TRBV19 and TRBJ2-2; D may be TRBD2 (6 bases). The CDR3 contains 16 residues. V gave up 3 bases and J gave up 7 bases, with 18 bases separating them. CDR1 and CDR2 from the germline V gene are LNHDA and SQIVND (reference sequence). The CDR3 sequence is CASSIAGSRSIGELFF. The CDR3 DNA reads TGTGCCAGTAGTATTGCGGGGTCTCGTAGCATCGGGGAGCTGTTTTTT.

Here the CDR3 DNA reads TGTGCCAGCAGCTCGCGGGGGGTACTACAAGAGACCCAGTACTTC. Protein sequence: CASSSRGVLQETQYF. The chain recombines TRBV11-2 with TRBJ2-5; 8 bases are a match to TRBD2. Trimming at V came to 4 bases and at J to 2 bases, leaving 6 bases not matched to a gene. Germline V CDR1 and CDR2: SGHAT, FQNNGV. The CDR3 consists of 15 residues. The variable domain in full, completed from reference TRBV11-2 and TRBJ2-5, reads EAGVAQSPRYKIIEKRQSVAFWCNPISGHATLYWYQQILGQGPKLLIQFQNNGVVDDSQLPKDRFSAERLKGVDSTLKIQPAKLEDSAVYLCASSSRGVLQETQYFGPGTRLLVL.

For this clone: Other DNA sequences from this sample encode an identical CDR3 as well. This sequence joins TRBV9 and TRBJ2-2; possibly TRBD1 for D (5 bases). Germline loops: CDR1 SGDLS, CDR2 YYNGEE. The V and J ends lost 0 bases and 6 bases respectively, with 6 bases between them. This CDR3 contains 13 residues. The CDR3 sequence is CASSVGRAGELFF. The CDR3 DNA sequence: TGTGCCAGCAGCGTAGGCAGGGCCGGGGAGCTGTTTTTT.

CDR3 nucleotides: TGTGCCAGCAGCTCCCTAGGTATTCCCACCTATTCACCCCTCCACTTT. Residues: CASSSLGIPTYSPLHF. The chain joins TRBV5-6 to TRBJ1-6; D call uncertain. CDR1 is SGHDT and CDR2 is YYEEEE in the germline V gene. V lost 3 bases and J 8 bases, leaving 18 bases between the germline ends. The CDR3 spans 16 residues.

The V call is TRBV7-8, the J call TRBJ2-5; possibly TRBD1 for D (6 bases). The CDR3 runs 14 residues. CDR1 and CDR2 (germline): SGHVS, FQNEAQ. Trimming pared 5 bases from V and 5 bases from J, leaving 15 bases between. In DNA, the CDR3 is TGTGCCAGCAGCCTCAGGGGACCCGGGGAGACCCAGTACTTC. Protein sequence: CASSLRGPGETQYF. The full variable domain, with the rest looked up from reference TRBV7-8 and TRBJ2-5, is GAGVSQSPRYKVAKRGQDVALRCDPISGHVSLFWYQQALGQGPEFLTYFQNEAQLDKSGLPSDRFFAERPEGSVSTLKIQRTQQEDSAVYLCASSLRGPGETQYFGPGTRLLVL.

V gene TRBV9 combines with J gene TRBJ1-4; 8 bases match TRBD1. There are 16 residues in the CDR3. Looked up from germline, CDR1 is SGDLS and CDR2 is YYNGEE. With V trimmed by 3 bases and J by 6 bases, 10 bases remained unmatched. CDR3 DNA sequence: TGTGCCAGCAGCGCACCTCCGGGACAGGTACATGAAAAACTGTTTTTT. Its translation is CASSAPPGQVHEKLFF.

This clone occurred a few times. The V gene is TRBV2, the J gene TRBJ2-4; 10 nucleotides align to TRBD1. The V gene's germline CDR1 is SNHLY and CDR2 FYNNEI. Germline trimming cut 6 bases from V and 7 bases from J; bases unmatched to any gene: 9. CDR3 length: 15 residues. CDR3 sequence (DNA): TGTGCCAGCAGCGCGTGGGGGACAGGGGACAACATTCAGTACTTC. Residues: CASSAWGTGDNIQYF.

The chain employs TRBV30 and TRBJ2-3; 9 nucleotides match TRBD2. In germline, CDR1 is GTSNPN, CDR2 SVGIG (reference sequence). V lost 6 bases to trimming and J lost 2 bases; unmatched junction nucleotides: 9. The CDR3 runs to 15 residues. CDR3 sequence: CACTPSGVVTDTQYF. The CDR3 DNA is TGTGCCTGCACCCCTAGCGGGGTCGTCACAGATACGCAGTATTTT.

The rearrangement joins TRBV12-3 or TRBV12-4 to TRBJ1-4, with no clear D. Between the trimmed V and J ends, which lost 6 bases and 5 bases, there was a span of 10 bases. This CDR3 has 13 amino acids. The DNA for the CDR3 is TGTGCCAGCAGGCCATCAGTCAATGAAAAACTGTTTTTT. Encoded protein: CASRPSVNEKLFF.

The gene calls are TRBV2 and TRBJ2-7, with a tentative D call TRBD2 (5 bases). Germline V gene data show CDR1 as SNHLY and CDR2 as FYNNEI. Trimming shortened V by 6 bases and J by 0 bases, and 9 bases separated the two germline ends. The CDR3 has 13 residues. The CDR3 DNA sequence: TGTGCCAGCAGAACGGGGAGCTCCTACGAGCAGTACGTC. This codes for CASRTGSSYEQYV.

V is TRBV28 and J is TRBJ2-5; D is perhaps TRBD1 (5 bases). CDR1 MDHEN and CDR2 SYDVKM come from the germline V gene. V lost 4 bases and J 5 bases, leaving 8 bases between the germline ends. This CDR3 has 12 amino acids. The CDR3 loop is CASSWNRETQYF. In DNA, the CDR3 is TGTGCCAGCAGTTGGAACAGGGAGACCCAGTACTTC.

The genes are TRBV14 and TRBJ1-1, with a weak D call TRBD1 (6 bases). Germline V lookup: CDR1 SGHDN, CDR2 FVKESK. Trimming left V 3 bases short and J 5 bases short, with 16 bases between. This CDR3 has 15 residues. The CDR3 here is CASSHTTGWGTEAFF. CDR3 sequence (DNA): TGTGCCAGCAGCCACACAACAGGGTGGGGAACTGAAGCTTTCTTT.

Only a few counts were recorded for this clone. The rearrangement joins TRBV11-1 to TRBJ1-6; D is ambiguous. This CDR3 region has 13 residues. Trimming took 5 bases from V and 8 from J, leaving 10 bases between them. The germline gives CDR1 SGHAT, CDR2 FQDESV (reference sequence). The CDR3 region is CASSPRSDSPLHF. CDR3 coding DNA: TGTGCCAGCAGCCCTAGATCGGATTCACCCCTCCACTTT.

This sequence joins TRBV7-9 and TRBJ1-3; D unclear. V was shortened by 3 bases and J by 1 base, with 10 bases between the two germline ends. The CDR3 extends over 15 amino acids. From germline, CDR1 is SEHNR and CDR2 FQNEAQ (reference sequence). CDR3 in amino acids: CASSLARLSGNTIYF. The CDR3 coding sequence is TGTGCCAGCAGCTTGGCCAGGCTATCTGGAAACACCATATATTTT.

CDR3 in amino acids: CASSDRQGLGGYTF. The CDR3 bases are TGTGCCAGCAGCGACAGACAGGGATTGGGAGGCTACACCTTC. V is TRBV7-6 and J is TRBJ1-2; 7 nucleotides align to TRBD1. The CDR3 is made up of 14 amino acids. Germline trimming cut 5 bases from V and 8 bases from J; bases unmatched to any gene: 11. CDR1 SGHVS and CDR2 FNYEAQ come from the germline V gene.

The genes are TRBV27 and TRBJ1-1, with 9 bases that match TRBD1. Losses at the gene ends were 5 bases for V and 3 bases for J; bases not matched to a gene: 4. From germline, CDR1 is MNHEY and CDR2 SMNVEV (reference sequence). The CDR3 totals 14 residues. CDR3 DNA: TGTGCCAGCAGTCCTGACAGGGGGGACACTGAAGCTTTCTTT. Encoded protein: CASSPDRGDTEAFF.

This clone was seen just once. The chain is built from TRBV11-2 and TRBJ1-2; D unclear. Trimming shortened V by 2 bases and J by 1 base, and 11 bases separated the two germline ends. CDR1 is SGHAT and CDR2 is FQNNGV in the germline V gene. CDR3 length equals 15 residues. DNA of the CDR3: TGTGCCAGCAGCTTACCCGGGGATAATAACTATGGCTACACCTTC. It yields the protein CASSLPGDNNYGYTF.

This clone has a handful of counts. The chain couples TRBV27 to TRBJ1-1, with D perhaps TRBD1 (5 bases). Trimming took 8 bases from V and 5 from J, leaving 15 bases between them. The germline CDR1 and CDR2 sequences are MNHEY and SMNVEV (reference sequence). The CDR3 contains 13 residues. CDR3 in amino acids: CASERGVETEAFF. CDR3 nucleotide sequence: TGTGCCAGCGAAAGGGGCGTTGAGACTGAAGCTTTCTTT.

The rearrangement joins TRBV28 to TRBJ2-7; D possibly corresponds to TRBD2 (7 bases). V was trimmed by 7 bases and J by 2 bases, leaving 15 bases between them. There are 14 residues in the CDR3. Per germline, CDR1 MDHEN and CDR2 SYDVKM. CDR3 DNA: TGTGCCAGCACCACTGGGGGGGGCGCCTACGAGCAGTACGTC. Translated: CASTTGGGAYEQYV.

This clone occurred once. The rearrangement uses TRBV7-9 and TRBJ2-1; possibly TRBD2 for D (7 bases). The V gene's germline CDR1 is SEHNR and CDR2 FQNEAQ (reference sequence). V shed 6 bases and J shed 4 bases, with 10 bases lying between them. CDR3 length equals 13 residues. The CDR3 DNA sequence: TGTGCCAGCAGAGGGGGGGCATACAATGAGCAGTTCTTC. Its protein is CASRGGAYNEQFF.

J is TRBJ1-1 and V is TRBV5-1, with unresolved D. This CDR3 has 16 amino acids. V shed 2 bases and J shed 1 base, with 15 bases lying between them. CDR1 and CDR2 from the germline V gene are SGHRS and YFSETQ. In DNA form, the CDR3 reads TGCGCCAGCAGCTTTAGTGGACGGGCGGGGAACACTGAAGCTTTCTTT. Its translation: CASSFSGRAGNTEAFF.

The genes are TRBV7-2 and TRBJ1-3; maybe TRBD1 (6 bases). The CDR3 runs 13 residues. The V end was cut by 3 bases, the J end by 3 bases, with 6 bases between. Germline V CDR1 and CDR2: SGHTA, FQGNSA. The CDR3 nucleotides are TGTGCCAGCAGCTTGGACAGTGGAAACACCATATATTTT. As protein: CASSLDSGNTIYF.

The chain combines TRBV5-5 with TRBJ1-3; 8 bases line up with TRBD1. J lost 3 bases, V lost 3 bases, and 14 bases had no gene match. CDR1 and CDR2 (germline): SGHKS, YYEKEE (reference sequence). CDR3 size: 18 residues. Here the CDR3 DNA reads TGTGCCAGCAGCTCGCATGACCTCGGGACAGGCTTTGGAAACACCATATATTTT. Amino acids: CASSSHDLGTGFGNTIYF.